This TCR beta chain originates from a study of response to subunit inactivated influenza vaccine. This CDR3 has 16 residues. V lost 5 bases, J lost 4 bases, and 19 bases lay in between. Germline CDR1 reads SEHNR; CDR2 reads FQNEAQ (reference sequence). About this clonotype: Antigen unknown.

TCRdb called the RT-PCR reads again in MiXCR, with one record for every CDR3 protein. The sample lists around 320,000 distinct CDR3 sequences; roughly 20% were seen once. General study points: That few new T cells are recruited by each seasonal influenza vaccination was the authors' suggestion.

The sequence was collected from a man aged 50 to 69 who received an inactivated influenza vaccine. This sequence joins TRBV7-9 and TRBJ2-3; TRBD1 or TRBD2 may be the D gene (6 bases each). Sequenced here: PBMCs from blood, sampled roughly 20 months after vaccination. The CDR3 nucleotides are TGTGCCAGCAGCAAGCATGTGGGGGGCAGCGCAGATACGCAGTATTTT. It translates to CASSKHVGGSADTQYF.